Detailed here is one T cell receptor (beta chain). Its antigen remains unidentified. Trimming took 7 bases from V and 2 from J, leaving 15 bases between them. Germline V gives CDR1 MNHEY, CDR2 SVGAGI. The CDR3 has 14 amino acids. This sample is part of a study of cytomegalovirus exposure and HLA in healthy donors. Study-level points and caveats: TCR beta chain V- and J-gene trimming was linked, in a later analysis, to a missense variant in DCLRE1C. Donors were assumed by presence/absence analyses to have roughly uniform sequencing depth. Common viral pathogens were later found to be apparently linked to several of the most significant clusters.

The PCR made use of 60 Vbeta and 13 Jbeta primers. TCRdb keeps only in-frame clones here, not all; method: immunoSEQ multiplex PCR. The sample carries some 200,000 clones, approximately 78% recorded once. The rearrangement links TRBV6-5 to TRBJ2-7; D possibly corresponds to TRBD2 (5 bases). This sequence was found in a woman under 30 in good health and CMV-seronegative. Material for sequencing was PBMCs. The CDR3 is CASKRTPDAYEQYF. The CDR3 DNA reads as TGTGCCAGCAAAAGGACTCCTGATGCCTACGAGCAGTACTTC.